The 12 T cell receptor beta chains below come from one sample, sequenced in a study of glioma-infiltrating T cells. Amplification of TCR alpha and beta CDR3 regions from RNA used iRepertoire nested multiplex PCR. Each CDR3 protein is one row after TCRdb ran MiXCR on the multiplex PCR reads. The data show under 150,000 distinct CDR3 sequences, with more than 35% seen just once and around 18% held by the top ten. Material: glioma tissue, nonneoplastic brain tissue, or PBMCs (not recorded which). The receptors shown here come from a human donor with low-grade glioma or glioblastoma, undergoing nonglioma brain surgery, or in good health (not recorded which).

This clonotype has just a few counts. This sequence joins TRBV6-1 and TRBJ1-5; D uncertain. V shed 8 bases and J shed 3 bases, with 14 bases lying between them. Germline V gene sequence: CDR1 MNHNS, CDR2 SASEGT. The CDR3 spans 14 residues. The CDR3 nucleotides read TGTGCCAGCCATAGAGCAGCCTTCAATCAGCCCCAGCATTTT. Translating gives CASHRAAFNQPQHF.

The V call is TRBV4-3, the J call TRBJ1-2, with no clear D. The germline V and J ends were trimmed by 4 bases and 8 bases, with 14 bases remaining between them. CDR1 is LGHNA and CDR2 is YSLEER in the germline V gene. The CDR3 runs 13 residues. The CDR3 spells CASSPWDIGGYTF. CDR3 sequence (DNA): TGCGCCAGCAGCCCATGGGATATAGGAGGCTACACCTTC.

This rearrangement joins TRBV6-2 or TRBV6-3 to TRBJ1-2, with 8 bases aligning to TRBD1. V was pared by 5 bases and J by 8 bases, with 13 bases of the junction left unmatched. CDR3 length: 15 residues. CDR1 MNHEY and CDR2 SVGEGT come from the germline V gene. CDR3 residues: CASSENRDRYFGYTF. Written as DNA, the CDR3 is TGTGCCAGCAGTGAGAACCGGGACAGGTATTTCGGCTACACCTTC.

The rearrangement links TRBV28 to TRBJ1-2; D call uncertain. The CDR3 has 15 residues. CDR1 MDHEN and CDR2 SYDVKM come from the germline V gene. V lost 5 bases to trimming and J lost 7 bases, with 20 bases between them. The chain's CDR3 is CASSPRTLALFGYTF. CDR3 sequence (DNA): TGTGCCAGCAGTCCCCGTACTTTAGCCCTTTTTGGCTACACCTTC.

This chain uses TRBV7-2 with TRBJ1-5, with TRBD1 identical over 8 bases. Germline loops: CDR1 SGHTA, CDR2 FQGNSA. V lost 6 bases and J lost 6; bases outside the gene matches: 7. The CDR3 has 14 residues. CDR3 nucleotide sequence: TGTGCCAGCAGTCAACAGGGGGGAACTCAGCCCCAGCATTTT. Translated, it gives CASSQQGGTQPQHF. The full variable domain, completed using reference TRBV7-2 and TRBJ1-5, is GAGVSQSPSNKVTEKGKDVELRCDPISGHTALYWYRQSLGQGLEFLIYFQGNSAPDKSGLPSDRFSAERTGGSVSTLTIQRTQQEDSAVYLCASSQQGGTQPQHFGDGTRLSIL.

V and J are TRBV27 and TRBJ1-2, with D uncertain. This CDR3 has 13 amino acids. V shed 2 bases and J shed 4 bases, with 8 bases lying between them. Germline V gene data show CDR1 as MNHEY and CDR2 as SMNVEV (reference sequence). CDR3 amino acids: CASSLHGSYGYTF. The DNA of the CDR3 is TGTGCCAGCAGTTTACATGGATCCTATGGCTACACCTTC.

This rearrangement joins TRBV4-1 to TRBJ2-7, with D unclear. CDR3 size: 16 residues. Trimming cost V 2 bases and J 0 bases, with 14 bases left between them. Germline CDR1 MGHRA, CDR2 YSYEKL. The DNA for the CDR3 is TGCGCCAGCAGCCAAAATCCCACGGATACCTCCTACGAGCAGTACTTC. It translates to CASSQNPTDTSYEQYF.

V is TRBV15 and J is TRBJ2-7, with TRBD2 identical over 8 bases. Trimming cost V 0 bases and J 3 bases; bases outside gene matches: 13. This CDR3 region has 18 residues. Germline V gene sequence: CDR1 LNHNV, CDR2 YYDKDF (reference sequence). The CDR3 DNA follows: TGTGCCACCAGCAGAGATACCGGGACTAGTCTAGGGATCTACGAGCAGTACTTC. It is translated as CATSRDTGTSLGIYEQYF.

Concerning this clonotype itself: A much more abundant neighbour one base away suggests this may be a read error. Here the CDR3 DNA reads TGTGCCAGCAGCTCGAGGGACAGGGTGACCATAGGCTCCTACAATGAGCAGCTCTTC. It is translated as CASSSRDRVTIGSYNEQLF. This chain links TRBV6-1 with TRBJ2-1, with TRBD1 matching 9 bases. Per germline, CDR1 MNHNS and CDR2 SASEGT. This CDR3 has 19 residues.

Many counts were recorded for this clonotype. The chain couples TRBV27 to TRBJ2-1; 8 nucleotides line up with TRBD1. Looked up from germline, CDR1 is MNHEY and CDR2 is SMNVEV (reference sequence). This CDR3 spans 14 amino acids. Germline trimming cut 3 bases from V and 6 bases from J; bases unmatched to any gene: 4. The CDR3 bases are TGTGCCAGCAGTTTGGGACAGGTCCTCAATGAGCAGTTCTTC. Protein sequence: CASSLGQVLNEQFF.

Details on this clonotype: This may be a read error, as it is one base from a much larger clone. This CDR3 reads CSARRGGEDFF. The DNA of the CDR3 is TGCAGTGCTCGGCGGGGGGGGGAAGATTTCTTT. The gene calls are TRBV20-1 and TRBJ1-1; the D gene is possibly TRBD1 (5 bases). The CDR3 is made up of 11 amino acids. Per the germline V gene, CDR1 is DFQATT and CDR2 is SNEGSKA (reference sequence).

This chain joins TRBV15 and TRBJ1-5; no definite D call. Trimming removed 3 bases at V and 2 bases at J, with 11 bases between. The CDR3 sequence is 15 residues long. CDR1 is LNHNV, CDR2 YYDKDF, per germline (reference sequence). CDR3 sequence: CATSSGGYGNQPQHF. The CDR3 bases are TGTGCCACCAGCAGCGGAGGGTACGGCAATCAGCCCCAGCATTTT.